The present entry profiles one T cell receptor (beta chain) with its context. The antigen is unknown. The PCR ran on 60 Vbeta and 13 Jbeta primers. The table came from immunoSEQ multiplex PCR; TCRdb's copy has only in-frame clones and leaves some out. The sample records 200,000 or so clones, under 80% being singletons. The record originates from a study of cytomegalovirus exposure and HLA in healthy donors. Per germline, CDR1 SGHDT and CDR2 YYEEEE. V shed 0 bases, J shed 3 bases, and the junction held 5 bases outside the gene matches. This CDR3 is 15 amino acids long. Study-wide results and caveats: The presence/absence work took it that sequencing depth was about the same across donors. It was reportedly the case that the classifier diagnosed cytomegalovirus status with high specificity and sensitivity.

The chain has TRBV5-6 and TRBJ1-2; 7 nucleotides match TRBD1. The sequencing input was PBMCs. The TCR originated in a girl aged 2 to 10 in good health and CMV-seronegative. The CDR3 sequence: CASSLVRGLDYGYTF. CDR3 DNA sequence: TGTGCCAGCAGCTTGGTAAGGGGGCTCGACTATGGCTACACCTTC.